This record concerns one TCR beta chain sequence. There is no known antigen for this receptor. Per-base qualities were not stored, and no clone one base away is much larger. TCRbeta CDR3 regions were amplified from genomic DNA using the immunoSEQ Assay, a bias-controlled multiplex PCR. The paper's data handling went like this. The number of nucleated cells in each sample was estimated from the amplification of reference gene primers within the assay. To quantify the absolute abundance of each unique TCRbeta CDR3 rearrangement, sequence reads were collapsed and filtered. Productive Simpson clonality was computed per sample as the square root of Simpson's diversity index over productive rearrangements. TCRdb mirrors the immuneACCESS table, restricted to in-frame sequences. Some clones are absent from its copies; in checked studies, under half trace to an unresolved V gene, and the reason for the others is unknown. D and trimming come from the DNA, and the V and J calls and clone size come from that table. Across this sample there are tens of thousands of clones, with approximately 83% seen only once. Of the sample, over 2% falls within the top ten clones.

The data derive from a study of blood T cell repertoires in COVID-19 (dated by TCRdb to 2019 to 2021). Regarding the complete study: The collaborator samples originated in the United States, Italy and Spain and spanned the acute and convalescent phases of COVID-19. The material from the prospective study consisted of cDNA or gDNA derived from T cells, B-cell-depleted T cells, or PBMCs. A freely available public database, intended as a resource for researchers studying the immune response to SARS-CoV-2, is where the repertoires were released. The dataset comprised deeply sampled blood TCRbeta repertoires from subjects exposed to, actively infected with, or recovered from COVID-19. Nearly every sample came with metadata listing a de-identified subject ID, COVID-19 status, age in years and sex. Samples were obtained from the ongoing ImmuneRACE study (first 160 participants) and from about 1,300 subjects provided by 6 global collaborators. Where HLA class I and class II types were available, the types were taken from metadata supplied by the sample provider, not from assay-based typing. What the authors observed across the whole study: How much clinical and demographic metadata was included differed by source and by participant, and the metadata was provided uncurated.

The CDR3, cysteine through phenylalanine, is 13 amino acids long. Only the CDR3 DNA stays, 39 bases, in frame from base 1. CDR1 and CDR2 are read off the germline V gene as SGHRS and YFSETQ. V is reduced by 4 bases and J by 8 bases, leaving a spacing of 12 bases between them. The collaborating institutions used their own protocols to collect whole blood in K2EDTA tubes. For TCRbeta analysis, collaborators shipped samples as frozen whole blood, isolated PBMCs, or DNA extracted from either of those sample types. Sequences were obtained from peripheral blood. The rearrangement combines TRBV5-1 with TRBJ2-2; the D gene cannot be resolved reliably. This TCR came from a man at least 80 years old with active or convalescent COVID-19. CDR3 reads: CASSMVQQGELFF. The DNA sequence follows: TGCGCCAGCAGCATGGTTCAACAGGGGGAGCTGTTTTTT.